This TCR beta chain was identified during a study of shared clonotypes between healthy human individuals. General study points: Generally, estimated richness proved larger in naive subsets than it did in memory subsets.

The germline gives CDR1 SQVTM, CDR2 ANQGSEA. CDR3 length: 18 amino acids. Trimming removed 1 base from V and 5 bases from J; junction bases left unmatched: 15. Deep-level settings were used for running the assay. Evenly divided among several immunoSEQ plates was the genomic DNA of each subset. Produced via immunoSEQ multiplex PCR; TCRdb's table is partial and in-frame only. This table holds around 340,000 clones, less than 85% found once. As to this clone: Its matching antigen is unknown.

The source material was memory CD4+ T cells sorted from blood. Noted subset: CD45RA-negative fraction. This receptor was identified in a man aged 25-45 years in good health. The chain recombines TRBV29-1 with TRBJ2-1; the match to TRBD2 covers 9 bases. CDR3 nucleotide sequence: TGCAGCGTTGAAGGCGGGAGTAGCGGGAGCTGGAATAACAATGAGCAGTTCTTC. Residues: CSVEGGSSGSWNNNEQFF.